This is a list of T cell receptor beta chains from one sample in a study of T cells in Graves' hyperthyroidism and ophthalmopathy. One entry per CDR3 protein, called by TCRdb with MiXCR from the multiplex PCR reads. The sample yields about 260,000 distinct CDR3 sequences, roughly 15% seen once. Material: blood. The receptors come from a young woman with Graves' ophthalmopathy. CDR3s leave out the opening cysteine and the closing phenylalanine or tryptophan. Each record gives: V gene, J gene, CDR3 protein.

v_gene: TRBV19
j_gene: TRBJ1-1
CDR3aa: ASRFNRDSEAF

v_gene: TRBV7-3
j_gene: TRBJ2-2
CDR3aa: AGSLTDRVGELF

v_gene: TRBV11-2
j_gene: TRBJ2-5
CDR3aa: ASSLARSGETQY

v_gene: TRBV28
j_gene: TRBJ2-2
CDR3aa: ASSLGGRNTGELF

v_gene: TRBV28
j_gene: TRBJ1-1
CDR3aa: ASSQGHYTEAF

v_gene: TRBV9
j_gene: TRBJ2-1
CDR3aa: ASSWGLAGSTRNEQF

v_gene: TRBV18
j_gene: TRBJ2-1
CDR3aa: ASSPQTSGRYSYNEQF

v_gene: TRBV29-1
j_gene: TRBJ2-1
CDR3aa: SVVKLDHYNEQF

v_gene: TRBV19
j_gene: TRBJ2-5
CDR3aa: ASSNRQQETQY

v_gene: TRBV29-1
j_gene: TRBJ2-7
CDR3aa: SVGQGKNYEQY

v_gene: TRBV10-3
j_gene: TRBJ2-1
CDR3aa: AISEGTGDNEQF

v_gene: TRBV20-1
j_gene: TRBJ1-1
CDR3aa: SARKLAREGGFTEAF

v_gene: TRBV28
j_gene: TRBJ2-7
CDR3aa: AISDPYRAYEQY

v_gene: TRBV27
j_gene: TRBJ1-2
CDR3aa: ASSLTGKQRLKNYGYT

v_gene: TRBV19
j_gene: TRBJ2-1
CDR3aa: ASSITAAVQNEQF

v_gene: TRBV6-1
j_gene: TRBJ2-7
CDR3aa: ASSDGSGGKSYEQY

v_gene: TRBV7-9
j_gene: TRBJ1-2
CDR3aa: ASSSSIDYGYT

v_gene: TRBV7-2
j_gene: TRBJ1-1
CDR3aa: ASSKTGAIKNTEAF

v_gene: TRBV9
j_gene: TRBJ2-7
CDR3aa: ASSVQSGAQGDEQY

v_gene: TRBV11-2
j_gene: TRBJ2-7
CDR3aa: ASSFTGTSGGDEQY

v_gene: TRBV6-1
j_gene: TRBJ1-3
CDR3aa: ASSTTELGNTIY

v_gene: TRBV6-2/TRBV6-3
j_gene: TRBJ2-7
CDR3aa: ASRTRRTSGVSYEQY

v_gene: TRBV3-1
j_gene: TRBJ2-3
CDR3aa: ASSQGGLIYTDTQY

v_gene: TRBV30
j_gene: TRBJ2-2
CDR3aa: AWRTDWNTGELF

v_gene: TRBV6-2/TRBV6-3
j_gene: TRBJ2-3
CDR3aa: ASSYWAGATDTQY

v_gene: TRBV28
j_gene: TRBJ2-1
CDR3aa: ASSELVGQGFDEQF

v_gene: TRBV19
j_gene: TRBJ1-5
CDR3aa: ASSTPSGGVSGNQPQH

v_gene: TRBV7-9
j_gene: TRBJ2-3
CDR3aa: ASSRGQGVVDTQY

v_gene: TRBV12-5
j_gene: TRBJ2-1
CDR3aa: ASGKGLAGQSSYNEQF

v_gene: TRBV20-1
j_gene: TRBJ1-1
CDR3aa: SARERDRGTEAF

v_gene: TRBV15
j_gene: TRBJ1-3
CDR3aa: ATSQGHSGNTIY

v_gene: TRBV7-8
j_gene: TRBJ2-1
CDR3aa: ASSLGGDSNEQF

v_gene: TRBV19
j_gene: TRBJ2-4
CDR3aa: ASSIGGQTKNIQY

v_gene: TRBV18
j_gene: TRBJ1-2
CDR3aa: ASSPREGNYGYT

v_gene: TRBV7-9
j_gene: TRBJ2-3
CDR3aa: ASSSRAGGQEDTQY

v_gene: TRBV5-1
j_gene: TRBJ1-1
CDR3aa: ASSVTGLNTEAF

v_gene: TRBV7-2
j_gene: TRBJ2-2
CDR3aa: ASSPMGLAGGPGDTGELF